Shown below are 16 T cell receptor beta chains from a single sample sequenced in a study of shared clonotypes between healthy human individuals. Data came from immunoSEQ multiplex PCR; TCRdb stores just in-frame clones and leaves some out. This table holds under 600,000 clones, roughly 97% found once. The specimen was naive CD4+ T cells sorted from blood. Subset described: CD45RA+ positively selected. The receptor source for this set is a woman under 40 in good health.

In this sample, this clone turned up once. The chain employs TRBV28 and TRBJ2-3; D might be TRBD1 (5 bases). In germline, CDR1 is MDHEN, CDR2 SYDVKM. The CDR3 length is 18 residues. The V end lost 1 base, the J end lost 2 bases, and 19 bases lay between the germline ends. Here the CDR3 DNA reads TGTGCCAGCAGTTTATTCGGCTGGCCCAGGGCCACCACAGATACGCAGTATTTT. Protein sequence: CASSLFGWPRATTDTQYF.

This rearrangement joins TRBV5-1 to TRBJ2-3, with a tentative D call TRBD2 (5 bases). The CDR3 runs to 15 residues. V was pared by 0 bases and J by 2 bases, with 10 bases between. Germline CDR1 SGHRS, CDR2 YFSETQ. In DNA form, the CDR3 reads TGCGCCAGCAGCTTGGGACTAAGGGTCACAGATACGCAGTATTTT. It specifies CASSLGLRVTDTQYF.

The genes are TRBV10-3 and TRBJ1-6; TRBD1 is a possible D gene (5 bases). This CDR3 has 13 residues. Germline V gives CDR1 ENHRY, CDR2 SYGVKD. Deletions cut 7 bases from V and 6 bases from J, with 10 bases between. The CDR3 loop reads CAINPGLNSPLHF. In DNA form, the CDR3 reads TGTGCCATCAACCCAGGGCTTAATTCACCCCTCCACTTT.

CDR3 sequence: CASSGGRRRRHNEQFF. CDR3 bases: TGTGCCAGCAGTGGGGGTAGGAGGCGGCGTCACAATGAGCAGTTCTTC. The rearrangement links TRBV6-1 to TRBJ2-1; the D gene is possibly TRBD2 (5 bases). V gave up 4 bases and J gave up 5 bases, with 18 bases separating them. This CDR3 has 16 amino acids. From germline, CDR1 is MNHNS and CDR2 SASEGT.

As for this clone: Other nucleotide sequences in the sample specify the same CDR3. This rearrangement joins TRBV5-6 to TRBJ2-5; TRBD2 matches at 12 bases. The CDR3 contains 15 residues. Trimming at V came to 2 bases and at J to 3 bases, leaving 2 bases not matched to a gene. From germline, CDR1 is SGHDT and CDR2 YYEEEE. The CDR3 protein is CASSLRLAGEETQYF. Here the CDR3 DNA reads TGTGCCAGCAGCTTACGACTAGCGGGAGAAGAGACCCAGTACTTC.

The rearrangement uses TRBV4-2 and TRBJ2-2; 8 bases align to TRBD1. Germline loops: CDR1 LGHNA, CDR2 YNFKEQ. This CDR3 spans 16 amino acids. Germline trimming cut 0 bases from V and 1 base from J; bases unmatched to any gene: 1. The CDR3: CASSQEGTGNTGELFF. DNA for the CDR3: TGTGCCAGCAGCCAAGAGGGGACAGGGAACACCGGGGAGCTGTTTTTT.

J is TRBJ2-7 and V is TRBV6-6; 7 nucleotides line up with TRBD2. Trimming cost V 6 bases and J 6 bases; bases outside gene matches: 17. Per the germline V gene, CDR1 is MNHNY and CDR2 is SVGAGI (reference sequence). The CDR3 is 16 residues long. CDR3 in amino acids: CASSRDYREVGLEQYF. In DNA, the CDR3 is TGTGCCAGCAGCCGGGACTATCGGGAGGTGGGGCTCGAGCAGTACTTC.

V and J are TRBV2 and TRBJ2-5; D is possibly TRBD1 (5 bases). CDR1 is SNHLY and CDR2 is FYNNEI in the germline V gene. The CDR3 sequence is 13 residues long. V lost 6 bases, J lost 4 bases, and 12 bases lay in between. CDR3 in amino acids: CASRSLQVETQYF. The CDR3 coding sequence is TGTGCCAGCAGAAGCTTACAGGTAGAGACCCAGTACTTC.

The rearrangement links TRBV7-2 to TRBJ2-3; 11 bases are a match to TRBD2. The germline V gene has CDR1 SGHTA and CDR2 FQGNSA. The CDR3 spans 16 residues. J gave up 0 bases and V 5 bases, and 4 bases lay outside the gene matches. The CDR3 spells CASSLVAGGSTDTQYF. Written as DNA, the CDR3 is TGTGCCAGCAGCCTCGTAGCGGGAGGGAGCACAGATACGCAGTATTTT. Together with reference TRBV7-2 and TRBJ2-3, the CDR3 gives the full variable domain: GAGVSQSPSNKVTEKGKDVELRCDPISGHTALYWYRQSLGQGLEFLIYFQGNSAPDKSGLPSDRFSAERTGGSVSTLTIQRTQQEDSAVYLCASSLVAGGSTDTQYFGPGTRLTVL.

Worth noting for this clone: Germline and junction disagree at one end, which may indicate a read error. The genes are TRBV30 and TRBJ1-1; D is undetermined. The CDR3 loop spans 13 amino acids. CDR1 and CDR2 from the germline V gene are GTSNPN and SVGIG (reference sequence). The CDR3 protein is CVWEPHGSTEAFF. DNA for the CDR3: TGTGTCTGGGAGCCTCACGGGTCCACTGAAGCTTTCTTT. Variable domain in full (rest from reference TRBV30 and TRBJ1-1): SQTIHQWPATLVQPVGSPLSLECTVEGTSNPNLYWYRQAAGRGLQLLFYSVGIGQISSEVPQNLSASRPQDRQFILSSKKLLLSDSGFYLCVWEPHGSTEAFFGQGTRLTVV.

This rearrangement joins TRBV19 to TRBJ2-7, with no clear D. Trimming removed 2 bases at V and 6 bases at J, with 14 bases between. This CDR3 region has 14 residues. Germline-derived CDR1 and CDR2 are LNHDA and SQIVND (reference sequence). Here the CDR3 DNA reads TGTGCCAGTAGTATAACCCACGAAACCGTCGAGCAGTACTTC. Encoded protein: CASSITHETVEQYF.

This clone was seen just once. V usage is TRBV6-5 and J usage is TRBJ2-7; 8 bases are shared with TRBD1. V gave up 2 bases and J gave up 0 bases; unmatched junction bases: 6. This CDR3 has 16 residues. Per the germline V gene, CDR1 is MNHEY and CDR2 is SVGAGI. The CDR3: CASSYGWDRTSYEQYF. The CDR3 coding sequence is TGTGCCAGCAGTTACGGGTGGGACAGGACCTCCTACGAGCAGTACTTC.

The gene calls are TRBV10-3 and TRBJ2-3; TRBD2 agrees at 8 bases. The germline V gene has CDR1 ENHRY and CDR2 SYGVKD. After removal of 6 bases from V and 3 bases from J, the junction contained 8 bases not matched to a gene. This CDR3 contains 15 residues. CDR3 DNA: TGTGCCATCAGCGAACCGGGACTAGTTACAGATACGCAGTATTTT. It yields the protein CAISEPGLVTDTQYF.

The J gene is TRBJ2-5, the V gene TRBV7-2; TRBD1 might be the D (6 bases). The V gene lost 3 bases and the J gene lost 5 bases, with 19 bases spanning the gap. The CDR3 has 16 amino acids. Per the germline V gene, CDR1 is SGHTA and CDR2 is FQGNSA. CDR3 in amino acids: CASSLGPGAQGETQYF. CDR3 DNA sequence: TGTGCCAGCAGCTTGGGGCCAGGCGCGCAGGGGGAGACCCAGTACTTC.

This clone was seen more than once but under ten times. J is TRBJ2-7 and V is TRBV7-9; D remains ambiguous. Germline CDR1 SEHNR, CDR2 FQNEAQ (reference sequence). The CDR3 runs to 12 residues. V lost 5 bases and J 9 bases, leaving 14 bases between the germline ends. CDR3 region: CASSPLDVAQYF. CDR3 coding DNA: TGTGCCAGCAGCCCGCTCGACGTAGCGCAGTACTTC. Variable domain in full (rest from reference TRBV7-9 and TRBJ2-7): DTGVSQNPRHKITKRGQNVTFRCDPISEHNRLYWYRQTLGQGPEFLTYFQNEAQLEKSRLLSDRFSAERPKGSFSTLEIQRTEQGDSAMYLCASSPLDVAQYFGPGTRLTVT.

V is TRBV5-1 and J is TRBJ1-2; D unresolved. Germline V lookup: CDR1 SGHRS, CDR2 YFSETQ. Trimming shortened V by 3 bases and J by 4 bases, and 10 bases separated the two germline ends. This CDR3 contains 13 residues. The CDR3 here is CASSSDGPYGYTF. The CDR3 DNA is TGCGCCAGCAGCTCGGACGGCCCCTATGGCTACACCTTC.